The 26 T cell receptor beta chains below were found in one sample sequenced in a study of regulatory and conventional T cells in RAG deficiency. The method was immunoSEQ multiplex PCR; TCRdb's version includes in-frame clones alone and lacks a portion of them. The data contain 25,000 to 35,000 clones, about nine tenths of them singletons. These records were also assigned to another study, of regulatory T cells. That work states: Amplification used 52 TRBV primers and 13 TRBJ primers.

What was sequenced was CD8+ T cells sorted from blood. The receptors here all came from a human donor in good health.

The chain recombines TRBV6-1 with TRBJ2-2, with 11 bases lining up with TRBD2. With V trimmed by 0 bases and J by 1 base, 1 base remained unmatched. Germline V gene sequence: CDR1 MNHNS, CDR2 SASEGT. The CDR3 has 17 amino acids. CDR3 bases: TGTGCCAGCAGTGAAGCGGGGACTAGCGGGAACACCGGGGAGCTGTTTTTT. Protein: CASSEAGTSGNTGELFF.

The CDR3 region has the DNA TGTGCCAGCAGCCCGGACTGGGTAAATGAGCAGTTCTTC. Encoded protein: CASSPDWVNEQFF. The J gene is TRBJ2-1, the V gene TRBV9; D possibly corresponds to TRBD2 (5 bases). Looked up from germline, CDR1 is SGDLS and CDR2 is YYNGEE. The CDR3 length is 13 residues. Deletions cut 4 bases from V and 7 bases from J, with 12 bases between.

The chain has TRBV2 and TRBJ2-3; 16 bases map to TRBD2. Germline loops: CDR1 SNHLY, CDR2 FYNNEI. Losses at the gene ends were 4 bases for V and 7 bases for J; bases not matched to a gene: 8. This CDR3 is built from 17 residues. CDR3 residues: CASSGAGTSGGDYTQYF. DNA for the CDR3: TGTGCCAGCAGTGGGGCCGGGACTAGCGGGGGGGATTATACGCAGTATTTT.

In this sample, this clone turned up a few times. The chain recombines TRBV27 with TRBJ2-6, with D possibly being TRBD1 (6 bases). The germline gives CDR1 MNHEY, CDR2 SMNVEV (reference sequence). V lost 5 bases and J lost 0, with 20 bases in between. This CDR3 contains 19 residues. CDR3 nucleotide sequence: TGTGCCAGCAGTCCACTTGGACAGCTCCCCAGCTCTGGGGCCAACGTCCTGACTTTC. Translation gives CASSPLGQLPSSGANVLTF. The full variable domain, rest sourced from reference TRBV27 and TRBJ2-6, is EAQVTQNPRYLITVTGKKLTVTCSQNMNHEYMSWYRQDPGLGLRQIYYSMNVEVTDKGDVPEGYKVSRKEKRNFPLILESPSPNQTSLYFCASSPLGQLPSSGANVLTFGAGSRLTVL.

The V and J genes are TRBV13 and TRBJ2-2; D gene uncertain. V lost 2 bases and J 6 bases, leaving 10 bases between the germline ends. Germline CDR1 reads PRHDT; CDR2 reads FYEKMQ (reference sequence). CDR3 length: 14 residues. The CDR3 sequence is CASSLRTVPGELFF. CDR3 sequence (DNA): TGTGCCAGCAGCTTAAGGACGGTTCCCGGGGAGCTGTTTTTT.

The gene calls are TRBV11-2 and TRBJ1-1; perhaps TRBD1 as D (5 bases). V lost 2 bases and J lost 1, with 5 bases in between. There are 13 residues in the CDR3. Germline V gene sequence: CDR1 SGHAT, CDR2 FQNNGV. CDR3 sequence reads: CASSLTGNTEAFF. In DNA form, the CDR3 reads TGTGCCAGCAGCTTAACAGGGAACACTGAAGCTTTCTTT.

CDR3 in amino acids: CASSLGDSGANVLTF. The CDR3 DNA follows: TGTGCCAGCAGCTTAGGAGATTCTGGGGCCAACGTCCTGACTTTC. The chain combines TRBV13 with TRBJ2-6, with D unresolved. Germline V lookup: CDR1 PRHDT, CDR2 FYEKMQ (reference sequence). Trimming cost V 0 bases and J 1 base, with 4 bases left between them. The CDR3 consists of 15 residues.

The genes are TRBV9 and TRBJ1-1, with D tentatively TRBD1 (5 bases). V was clipped by 3 bases and J by 0 bases, with 9 bases between them. The CDR3 totals 14 residues. Germline CDR1 reads SGDLS; CDR2 reads YYNGEE. The CDR3 DNA follows: TGTGCCAGCAGCGCGGGACTGATGAACACTGAAGCTTTCTTT. This translates into CASSAGLMNTEAFF.

CDR3 region: CASSTGLAGGISSYEQYF. The CDR3 DNA reads as TGTGCCAGTAGTACTGGACTAGCGGGAGGGATATCTTCCTACGAGCAGTACTTC. The chain joins TRBV19 to TRBJ2-7, with 15 bases identical to TRBD2. The CDR3 length is 18 residues. Trimming took 4 bases from V and 1 from J; bases not matched to a gene: 8. CDR1 LNHDA and CDR2 SQIVND come from the germline V gene (reference sequence).

J is TRBJ2-5 and V is TRBV9; D possibly corresponds to TRBD1 (7 bases). The DNA end favors TRBJ2-7, so the J call may be wrong. The CDR3 contains 15 residues. Germline assignment: CDR1 SGDLS and CDR2 YYNGEE. The CDR3 region has the DNA TGTGCCAGCAGCCCCGAGGAGGGACAGCACTACGAGCAGTACTTC. Its protein is CASSPEEGQHYEQYF.

For the CDR3, the DNA is TGTGCCAGCAGCTTGGTACCGGTGGACGAGCAGTACTTC. The encoded protein is CASSLVPVDEQYF. The rearrangement uses TRBV5-4 and TRBJ2-7, with D unresolved. The germline CDR1 and CDR2 sequences are SGHNT and YYREEE (reference sequence). Deletions cut 0 bases from V and 5 bases from J, with 9 bases between. This CDR3 is 13 amino acids long.

V and J are TRBV6-5 and TRBJ1-1; D gene ambiguous. Germline V gene data show CDR1 as MNHEY and CDR2 as SVGAGI. The CDR3 is 14 residues long. The ends were cut back, 2 bases at V and 6 bases at J, with 13 bases in the middle. The CDR3 nucleotides are TGTGCCAGCAGTTACGGGCCCCCTTCGGCTGAAGCTTTCTTT. Its protein is CASSYGPPSAEAFF.

The chain combines TRBV18 with TRBJ1-2; D ambiguous. The germline V gene has CDR1 KGHSH and CDR2 LQKENI. The V end was cut by 10 bases, the J end by 3 bases, with 15 bases between. The CDR3 length is 13 residues. The CDR3 reads CATAPPGYYGYTF. CDR3 in DNA: TGTGCCACCGCCCCCCCGGGGTACTATGGCTACACCTTC.

The chain carries TRBV28 and TRBJ2-1; no firm D call. CDR1 is MDHEN, CDR2 SYDVKM, per germline. The CDR3 sequence is 20 residues long. The V gene lost 5 bases and the J gene lost 0 bases, with 26 bases spanning the gap. CDR3 nucleotide sequence: TGTGCCAGCAGTGACGCCCGGACCGACGTTTTTATAAACTCCTACAATGAGCAGTTCTTC. It translates to CASSDARTDVFINSYNEQFF. The full variable domain, with the rest looked up from reference TRBV28 and TRBJ2-1, is DVKVTQSSRYLVKRTGEKVFLECVQDMDHENMFWYRQDPGLGLRLIYFSYDVKMKEKGDIPEGYSVSREKKERFSLILESASTNQTSMYLCASSDARTDVFINSYNEQFFGPGTRLTVL.

The chain carries TRBV18 and TRBJ1-2, with 7 bases that match TRBD1. The CDR3 has 16 residues. Trimming cost V 2 bases and J 1 base; bases outside gene matches: 7. Germline lookup yields CDR1 KGHSH and CDR2 LQKENI. The CDR3 bases are TGTGCCAGCTCACCAAAAACTAGACAGGGTAACTATGGCTACACCTTC. Translating gives CASSPKTRQGNYGYTF.

The chain is built from TRBV11-3 and TRBJ1-3; maybe TRBD1 (5 bases). The germline gives CDR1 SGHNT, CDR2 YENEEA. The CDR3 extends over 16 amino acids. Trimming removed 0 bases at V and 0 bases at J, with 9 bases between. DNA of the CDR3: TGTGCCAGCAGCTTAGATCAGGGAGCCTCTGGAAACACCATATATTTT. It specifies CASSLDQGASGNTIYF.

The CDR3 is CASSLDYEQYF. The CDR3 DNA follows: TGCGCCAGCAGTCTGGACTACGAGCAGTACTTC. The chain couples TRBV5-1 to TRBJ2-7, with D unresolved. This CDR3 is 11 amino acids long. Deletions cut 5 bases from V and 3 bases from J, with 6 bases between. CDR1 is SGHRS, CDR2 YFSETQ, per germline.

This chain connects TRBV11-2 to TRBJ2-7; 11 nucleotides agree with TRBD2. Looked up from germline, CDR1 is SGHAT and CDR2 is FQNNGV. After removal of 0 bases from V and 6 bases from J, the junction contained 7 bases not matched to a gene. The CDR3 contains 16 residues. The CDR3 is CASSLETSGKGFEQYF. In DNA, the CDR3 is TGTGCCAGCAGCTTAGAGACTAGCGGGAAGGGTTTCGAGCAGTACTTC.

The CDR3 loop reads CASSPQGRGYNEQFF. The CDR3, as DNA: TGTGCCAGCAGCCCACAGGGAAGAGGCTACAATGAGCAGTTCTTC. The chain couples TRBV2 to TRBJ2-1; perhaps TRBD1 as D (6 bases). The CDR3 has 15 residues. CDR1 is SNHLY and CDR2 is FYNNEI in the germline V gene. Trimming took 6 bases from V and 3 from J, leaving 15 bases between them.

Concerning this clone itself: A read error may produce the germline difference seen at one junction end. The chain is built from TRBV28 and TRBJ1-1; D is uncertain. The CDR3 totals 11 residues. From germline, CDR1 is MDHEN and CDR2 SYDVKM. CDR3 residues: CASTLNTEAFF. CDR3 sequence (DNA): TGTGCCAGCACTTTAAACACTGAAGCTTTCTTT.

J is TRBJ2-3 and V is TRBV4-2; 7 nucleotides match TRBD1. The CDR3 runs 18 residues. In germline, CDR1 is LGHNA, CDR2 YNFKEQ. Trimming took 4 bases from V and 2 from J; bases not matched to a gene: 15. CDR3 amino acids: CASSPFGLQGTATDTQYF. The CDR3 DNA sequence: TGTGCCAGCAGCCCGTTCGGGTTACAGGGGACGGCCACAGATACGCAGTATTTT.

Only one count was recorded for this clone. The rearrangement links TRBV5-4 to TRBJ2-1; D possibly corresponds to TRBD1 (5 bases). Trimming left V 1 base short and J 7 bases short, with 15 bases between. CDR1 and CDR2 from the germline V gene are SGHNT and YYREEE (reference sequence). CDR3 size: 15 residues. CDR3 coding DNA: TGTGCCAGCAGCTTGTCAGGTCGACAGAGAAATGAGCAGTTCTTC. This encodes CASSLSGRQRNEQFF.

This chain links TRBV9 with TRBJ2-1, with D perhaps given as TRBD1 or TRBD2 (6 bases each). Germline lookup yields CDR1 SGDLS and CDR2 YYNGEE. The V end lost 3 bases, the J end lost 9 bases, and 7 bases lay between the germline ends. This CDR3 is built from 11 residues. This CDR3 reads CASSEGGEQFF. The CDR3, as DNA: TGTGCCAGCAGCGAGGGGGGTGAGCAGTTCTTC.

This clone appeared once. The chain carries TRBV28 and TRBJ2-5; no definite D call. The CDR3 loop spans 15 amino acids. Germline lookup yields CDR1 MDHEN and CDR2 SYDVKM. Trimming stripped 3 bases from V and 0 bases from J, with 11 bases between. DNA of the CDR3: TGTGCCAGCAGTTTCGATCCCCAGTACCAAGAGACCCAGTACTTC. Amino acids: CASSFDPQYQETQYF.

V is TRBV28 and J is TRBJ2-7; possible D gene TRBD1, 6 bases. The CDR3 totals 15 residues. Germline V lookup: CDR1 MDHEN, CDR2 SYDVKM. V was shortened by 2 bases and J by 2 bases, with 13 bases between the two germline ends. The CDR3 nucleotides read TGTGCCAGCAGTTTAGGGCAGGGGTTAACCTACGAGCAGTACTTC. The encoded protein is CASSLGQGLTYEQYF.

The chain is built from TRBV5-8 and TRBJ1-2; no reliable D call. Deletions cut 4 bases from V and 4 bases from J, with 23 bases between. From germline, CDR1 is SGHTS and CDR2 YDEGEE. This CDR3 comprises 17 residues. CDR3 protein: CASSRLSVTALGYGYTF. In DNA form, the CDR3 reads TGTGCCAGCAGCCGGCTATCCGTGACGGCGCTGGGCTATGGCTACACCTTC.